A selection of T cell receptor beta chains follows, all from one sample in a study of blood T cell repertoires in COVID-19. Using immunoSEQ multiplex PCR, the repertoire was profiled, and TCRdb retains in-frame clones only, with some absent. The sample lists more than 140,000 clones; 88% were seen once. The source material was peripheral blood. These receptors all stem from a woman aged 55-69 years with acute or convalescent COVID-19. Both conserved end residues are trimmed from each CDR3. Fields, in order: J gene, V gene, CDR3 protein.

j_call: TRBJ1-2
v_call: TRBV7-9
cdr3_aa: ASSPGQGASYGYT

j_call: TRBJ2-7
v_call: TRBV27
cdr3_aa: ASSFSETGDYEQY

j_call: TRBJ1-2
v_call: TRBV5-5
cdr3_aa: ASSYGGRGNYGYT

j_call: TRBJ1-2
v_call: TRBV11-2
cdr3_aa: ASREANYGYT

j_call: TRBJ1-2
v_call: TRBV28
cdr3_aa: ASSYVQGNDYGYT

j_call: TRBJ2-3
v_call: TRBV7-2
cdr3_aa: ASSSNTQY

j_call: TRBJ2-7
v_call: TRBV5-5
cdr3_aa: ASSPNLLAGVYEQY

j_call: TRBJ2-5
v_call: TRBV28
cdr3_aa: ASSPGGASQETQY

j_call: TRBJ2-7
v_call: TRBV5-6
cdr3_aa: ASSSRTFHIPSYEQY

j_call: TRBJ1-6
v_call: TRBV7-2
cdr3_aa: ASSLVPRGSPLH

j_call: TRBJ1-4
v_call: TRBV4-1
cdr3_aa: ASSQDLGAANEKLF

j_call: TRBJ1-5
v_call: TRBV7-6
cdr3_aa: ASSLRVGGSNQPQH

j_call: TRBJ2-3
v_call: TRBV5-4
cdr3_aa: ASSLDFTDTQY

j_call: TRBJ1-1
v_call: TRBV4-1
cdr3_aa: ASSHGQRQTEAF

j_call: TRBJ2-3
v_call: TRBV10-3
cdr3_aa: ASRGRGLTDTQY

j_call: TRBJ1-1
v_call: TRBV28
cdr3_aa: ASSRRGNTEAF

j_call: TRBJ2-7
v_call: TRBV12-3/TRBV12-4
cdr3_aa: ASSRNYEQY

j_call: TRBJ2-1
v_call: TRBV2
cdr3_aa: ASSADSSSYNEQF

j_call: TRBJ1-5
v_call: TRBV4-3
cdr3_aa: ASSQDPRAAQPQH

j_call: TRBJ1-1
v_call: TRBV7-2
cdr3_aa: ASSEQGAEAF

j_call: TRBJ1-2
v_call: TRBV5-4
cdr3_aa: ASTTDRGSYGYT

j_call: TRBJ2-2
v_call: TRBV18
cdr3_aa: ASSPPGQGTNTGELF

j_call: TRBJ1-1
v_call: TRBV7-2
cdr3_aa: ASSPQGGSTEAF

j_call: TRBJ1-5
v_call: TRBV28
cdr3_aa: ASSPPVGSSNQPQH

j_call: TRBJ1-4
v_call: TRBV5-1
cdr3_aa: ASSVRGENWEKLF

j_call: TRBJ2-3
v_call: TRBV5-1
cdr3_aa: ASSLAASGGVTDTQY

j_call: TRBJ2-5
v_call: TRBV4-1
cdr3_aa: ASSQGSTTRTHTQY

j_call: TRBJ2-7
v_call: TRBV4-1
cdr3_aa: ASSRAQSSYEQY

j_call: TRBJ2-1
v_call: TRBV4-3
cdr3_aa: ASSQDRGSSGGSYNEQF

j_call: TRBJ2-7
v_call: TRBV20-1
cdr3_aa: SARGSEQY

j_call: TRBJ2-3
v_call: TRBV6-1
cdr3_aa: ASSEPHSPTDTQY

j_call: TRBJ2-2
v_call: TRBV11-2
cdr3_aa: ASSSLKGAQAGELF

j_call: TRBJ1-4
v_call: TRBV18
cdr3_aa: ASSPWQGNEKLF

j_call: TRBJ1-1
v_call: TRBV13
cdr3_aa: ASSTRDRGTEAF

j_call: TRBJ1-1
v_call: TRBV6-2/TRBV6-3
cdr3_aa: ASSPPGLRTEAF

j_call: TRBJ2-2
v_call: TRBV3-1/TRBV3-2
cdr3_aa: ASSQDAGRGRELF

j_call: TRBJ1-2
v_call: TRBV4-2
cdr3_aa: ASSQDRTGGANYGYT

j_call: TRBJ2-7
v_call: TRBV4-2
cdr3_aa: ASSQVPGGSSYEQY

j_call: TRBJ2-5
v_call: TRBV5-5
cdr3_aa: ASSLGQGVETQY

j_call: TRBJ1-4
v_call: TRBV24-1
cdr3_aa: ATSARDVEKLF

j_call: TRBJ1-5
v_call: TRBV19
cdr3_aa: ASSIAGQPQH

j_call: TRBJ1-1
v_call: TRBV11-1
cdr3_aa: ASSVGLGVTEAF

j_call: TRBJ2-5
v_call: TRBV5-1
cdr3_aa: ASSLGGGGQETQY

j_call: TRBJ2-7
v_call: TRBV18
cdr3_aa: ASSPNARGAYEQY

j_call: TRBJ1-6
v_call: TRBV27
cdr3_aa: ASSLYRSSYNSPLH

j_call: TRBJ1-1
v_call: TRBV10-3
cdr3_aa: AISESGTGGAAF

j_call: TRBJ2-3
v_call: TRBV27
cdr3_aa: ASRDLGRGPTDTQY

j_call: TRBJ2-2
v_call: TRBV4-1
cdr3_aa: ASSQAGGELF

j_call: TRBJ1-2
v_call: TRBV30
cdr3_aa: AWLGAQGGYT

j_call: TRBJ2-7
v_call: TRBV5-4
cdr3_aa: ASSLNPPGYEQY

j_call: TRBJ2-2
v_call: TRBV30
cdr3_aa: AWQGGGELF

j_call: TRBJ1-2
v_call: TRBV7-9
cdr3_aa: ASSLEGVAVNT

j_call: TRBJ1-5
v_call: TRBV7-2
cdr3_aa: ASSSITGARANQPQH

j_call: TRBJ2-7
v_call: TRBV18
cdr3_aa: ASSPPGQGPDEQY

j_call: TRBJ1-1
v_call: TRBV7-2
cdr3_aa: ASSFPLAEAF

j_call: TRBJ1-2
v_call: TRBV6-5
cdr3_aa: ASSYLGGET

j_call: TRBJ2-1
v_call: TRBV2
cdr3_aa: ASMFPGQGNNEQF

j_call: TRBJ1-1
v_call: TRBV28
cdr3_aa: ASSPPGNTEAF

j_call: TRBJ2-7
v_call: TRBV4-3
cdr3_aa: ASSQHKGSGGAYEQY